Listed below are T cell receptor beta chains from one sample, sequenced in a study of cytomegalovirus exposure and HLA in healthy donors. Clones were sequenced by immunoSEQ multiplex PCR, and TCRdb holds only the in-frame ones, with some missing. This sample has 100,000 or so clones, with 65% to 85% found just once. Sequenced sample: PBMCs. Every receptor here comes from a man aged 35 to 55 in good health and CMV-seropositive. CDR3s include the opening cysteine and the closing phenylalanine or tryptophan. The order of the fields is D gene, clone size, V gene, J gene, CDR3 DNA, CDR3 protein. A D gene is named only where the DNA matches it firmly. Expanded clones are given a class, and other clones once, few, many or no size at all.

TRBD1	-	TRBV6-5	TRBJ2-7	TGTGCCAGCAGTTACACCGGGACAGGGGGTTACGAGCAGTACTTC	CASSYTGTGGYEQYF
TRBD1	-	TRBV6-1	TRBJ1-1	TGTGCCAGCAGTGAGAGGACAGGAGACACTGAAGCTTTCTTT	CASSERTGDTEAFF
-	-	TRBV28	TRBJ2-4	TGTGCCAGCGGGACACGGAGACTAGCCAAAAACATTCAGTACTTC	CASGTRRLAKNIQYF
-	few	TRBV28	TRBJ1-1	TGTGCCAGCAGTTTACAGAGGGTAGGGACTGAAGCTTTCTTT	CASSLQRVGTEAFF
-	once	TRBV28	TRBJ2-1	TGTGCCAGCAGTCCATCTGGGGGAGGAGGGATCTTC	CASSPSGGGGIF
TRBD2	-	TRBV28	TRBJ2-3	TGTGCCAGCAGTCTTGGACTAGCGGCTAGCACAGATACGCAGTATTTT	CASSLGLAASTDTQYF
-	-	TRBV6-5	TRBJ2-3	TGTGCCAGCAGTTACTACGGCGGGGATGCAGATACGCAGTATTTT	CASSYYGGDADTQYF
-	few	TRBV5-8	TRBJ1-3	TGTGCCAGCAGCTTAGACGGACTGCTCTCTGGAAACACCATATATTTT	CASSLDGLLSGNTIYF
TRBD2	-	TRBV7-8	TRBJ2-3	TGTGCCAGCAGCTCTCTAGCGGGGGGTGTGACAGATACGCAGTATTTT	CASSSLAGGVTDTQYF
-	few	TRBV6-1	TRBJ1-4	TGTGCCAGCAGTGAAGCCAGTACAACTAATGAAAAACTGTTTTTT	CASSEASTTNEKLFF